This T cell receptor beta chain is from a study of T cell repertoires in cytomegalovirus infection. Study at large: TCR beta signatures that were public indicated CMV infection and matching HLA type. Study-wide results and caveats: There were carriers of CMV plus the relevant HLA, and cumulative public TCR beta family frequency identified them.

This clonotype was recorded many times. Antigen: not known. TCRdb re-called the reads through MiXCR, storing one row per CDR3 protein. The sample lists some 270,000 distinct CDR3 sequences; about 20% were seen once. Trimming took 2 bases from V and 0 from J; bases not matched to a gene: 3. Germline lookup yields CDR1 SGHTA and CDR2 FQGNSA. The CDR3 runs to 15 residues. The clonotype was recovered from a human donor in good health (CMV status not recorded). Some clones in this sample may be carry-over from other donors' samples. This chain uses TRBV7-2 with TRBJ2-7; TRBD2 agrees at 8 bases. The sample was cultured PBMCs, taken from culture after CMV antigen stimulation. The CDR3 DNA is TGTGCCAGCAGCTTAACGGGACTAGTCTCCTACGAGCAGTACTTC. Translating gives CASSLTGLVSYEQYF.